The 17 T cell receptor beta chains in this list originate from one sample, sequenced in a study of patients and donors after allogeneic stem cell transplantation. Using its own MiXCR run on the RT-PCR reads, TCRdb lists one record per CDR3 protein. The sample records approximately 200,000 distinct CDR3 sequences, around 41% being singletons. The sequencing sample was made of blood, either unsorted or a sorted T cell fraction (not recorded which). These receptor sequences come from a human donor who was either an allogeneic HSCT recipient or a stem cell or donor lymphocyte infusion donor (not recorded which). It is not recorded whose cells these are; they may come from a transplant donor.

This clonotype was seen more than once but under ten times. CDR3 nucleotide sequence: TGTGCCAGCAGTTCCCGGGATCTGGGAGAGACCCAGTACTTC. Translating it yields CASSSRDLGETQYF. The rearrangement links TRBV12-3 or TRBV12-4 to TRBJ2-5, with D maybe TRBD2 (5 bases). Between the trimmed V and J ends, which lost 4 bases and 4 bases, there was a span of 13 bases. This CDR3 has 14 amino acids.

V and J are TRBV20-1 and TRBJ2-1, with D perhaps matching TRBD1 (7 bases). The germline gives CDR1 DFQATT, CDR2 SNEGSKA (reference sequence). The V and J ends lost 5 bases and 0 bases respectively, with 17 bases between them. The CDR3 is made up of 16 amino acids. This chain's CDR3 is CSAGGGTVSSYNEQFF. CDR3 DNA sequence: TGCAGTGCTGGAGGAGGGACAGTTTCCTCCTACAATGAGCAGTTCTTC.

The V call is TRBV20-1, the J call TRBJ1-5; 11 positions agree with TRBD1. The CDR3 loop spans 14 amino acids. The V gene end was trimmed by 6 bases and the J gene end by 6 bases; junction bases not matched to a gene: 7. CDR1 is DFQATT, CDR2 SNEGSKA, per germline (reference sequence). CDR3 bases: TGCAGTGCAACCGGGACAGGGGGGACTCAGCCCCAGCATTTT. As protein: CSATGTGGTQPQHF.

The V call is TRBV27, the J call TRBJ2-3, with TRBD2 as a possible D gene (5 bases). The CDR3 has 15 amino acids. V gave up 5 bases and J gave up 6 bases, with 18 bases separating them. Germline V gives CDR1 MNHEY, CDR2 SMNVEV (reference sequence). The CDR3: CASSRGGLPVDTQYF. CDR3 nucleotide sequence: TGTGCCAGCAGTCGGGGTGGGCTCCCGGTCGATACGCAGTATTTT.

This clonotype was observed a few times. The chain uses TRBV6-1 and TRBJ1-5, with 7 bases fitting TRBD1. The CDR3 totals 17 residues. CDR1 MNHNS and CDR2 SASEGT come from the germline V gene. The trim removed 6 bases at V and 2 bases at J, leaving 13 bases unmatched. The CDR3 sequence is CASRAPQTGLGNQPQHF. The CDR3 nucleotides are TGTGCCAGCAGGGCCCCACAGACAGGGTTAGGCAATCAGCCCCAGCATTTT.

The chain is built from TRBV12-3 or TRBV12-4 and TRBJ2-1, with TRBD2 matching 7 bases. The trim removed 5 bases at V and 7 bases at J, leaving 8 bases unmatched. The length of the CDR3 is 14 residues. The CDR3 here is CASSATPRGNEQFF. CDR3 DNA sequence: TGTGCCAGCAGTGCGACCCCGCGGGGGAATGAGCAGTTCTTC.

This clonotype was seen only a few times. The chain links TRBV6-6 to TRBJ2-1; D is unclear. The germline V gene encodes CDR1 MNHNY and CDR2 SVGAGI (reference sequence). The CDR3 is 14 residues long. Trimming pared 4 bases from V and 0 bases from J, leaving 7 bases between. CDR3 nucleotides: TGTGCCAGCAGTTGGGGTGGCTCCTACAATGAGCAGTTCTTC. It encodes CASSWGGSYNEQFF.

This chain links TRBV20-1 with TRBJ2-5; D is possibly TRBD1 (6 bases). V lost 2 bases to trimming and J lost 7 bases, with 8 bases between them. From germline, CDR1 is DFQATT and CDR2 SNEGSKA (reference sequence). The CDR3 sequence is 11 residues long. This chain's CDR3 is CSARMTGTQYF. In nucleotides, the CDR3 is TGCAGTGCTAGAATGACAGGGACCCAGTACTTC.

The chain combines TRBV29-1 with TRBJ2-2, with 8 bases matching TRBD1. Germline V gene lookup returns CDR1 SQVTM and CDR2 ANQGSEA. Losses at the gene ends were 1 base for V and 5 bases for J; bases not matched to a gene: 3. The CDR3 runs 14 residues. CDR3 region: CSVEGRDRTGELFF. Written as DNA, the CDR3 is TGCAGCGTTGAAGGTCGGGACAGGACCGGGGAGCTGTTTTTT.

This clonotype was seen more than once but under ten times. The chain recombines TRBV5-1 with TRBJ2-7; 7 nucleotides match TRBD1. This CDR3 is 14 amino acids long. V dropped 2 bases and J dropped 4; count of bases not matched to a gene: 6. Looked up from germline, CDR1 is SGHRS and CDR2 is YFSETQ. CDR3 sequence (DNA): TGCGCCAGCAGCTTATCGGCAGGGGGATACGAGCAGTACTTC. Protein: CASSLSAGGYEQYF. Variable domain in full (rest from reference TRBV5-1 and TRBJ2-7): KAGVTQTPRYLIKTRGQQVTLSCSPISGHRSVSWYQQTPGQGLQFLFEYFSETQRNKGNFPGRFSGRQFSNSRSEMNVSTLELGDSALYLCASSLSAGGYEQYFGPGTRLTVT.

This chain connects TRBV20-1 to TRBJ1-5; no reliable D call. The CDR3 spans 14 residues. V was cut by 0 bases and J by 1 base, with 7 bases left in between. Germline values: CDR1 DFQATT, CDR2 SNEGSKA (reference sequence). CDR3 amino acids: CSARDGRSNQPQHF. For the CDR3, the DNA is TGCAGTGCTAGAGACGGACGGAGCAATCAGCCCCAGCATTTT.

The chain combines TRBV29-1 with TRBJ1-1; TRBD1 matches 8 bases. The ends lost 7 bases at V and 5 bases at J; junction bases unmatched: 6. Germline assignment: CDR1 SQVTM and CDR2 ANQGSEA. This CDR3 is built from 12 residues. The CDR3 region has the DNA TGCAGCGCTGACAGGGGAGGGACTGAAGCTTTCTTT. Translation gives CSADRGGTEAFF.

This clonotype showed up just a few times. The J gene is TRBJ1-2, the V gene TRBV12-3 or TRBV12-4, with TRBD1 as a possible D gene (6 bases). V gave up 6 bases and J gave up 4 bases, with 12 bases separating them. The CDR3 is made up of 13 amino acids. The CDR3 sequence is CASRPKGGYGYTF. The CDR3 nucleotides read TGTGCCAGCAGACCTAAAGGGGGCTATGGCTACACCTTC.

This clonotype has just a few counts. The V call is TRBV5-1, the J call TRBJ2-1; 9 bases are shared with TRBD2. Germline V gene data show CDR1 as SGHRS and CDR2 as YFSETQ. There are 13 residues in the CDR3. The V segment lost 4 bases and the J segment 7 bases; nucleotides outside the gene matches: 3. CDR3 in amino acids: CASSRTSGNEQFF. CDR3 nucleotide sequence: TGCGCCAGCAGCCGTACTAGCGGGAATGAGCAGTTCTTC. The full variable domain, rest sourced from reference TRBV5-1 and TRBJ2-1, is KAGVTQTPRYLIKTRGQQVTLSCSPISGHRSVSWYQQTPGQGLQFLFEYFSETQRNKGNFPGRFSGRQFSNSRSEMNVSTLELGDSALYLCASSRTSGNEQFFGPGTRLTVL.

V usage is TRBV12-3 or TRBV12-4 and J usage is TRBJ1-2; weak D call: TRBD1 (6 bases). V lost 5 bases and J lost 1, with 14 bases in between. The CDR3 is made up of 15 amino acids. CDR3 nucleotide sequence: TGTGCCAGCAGTACGGCAGGGGCTTTTAACTATGGCTACACCTTC. As protein: CASSTAGAFNYGYTF.

This clonotype has a handful of counts. CDR3 protein: CSARDQRTGGLEQYF. The CDR3 DNA reads TGCAGTGCTAGAGATCAACGGACAGGGGGCCTCGAGCAGTACTTC. The chain is built from TRBV20-1 and TRBJ2-7; the match to TRBD1 covers 11 bases. Germline-derived CDR1 and CDR2 are DFQATT and SNEGSKA (reference sequence). The J segment lost 6 bases and the V segment lost 0 bases, leaving 7 bases of the junction unmatched. CDR3 length: 15 residues.

Comment on this clonotype: The junction departs from the called germline gene at one end, perhaps through a read error. The J gene is TRBJ2-5, the V gene TRBV7-9; 9 bases line up with TRBD1. There are 12 residues in the CDR3. The V gene's germline CDR1 is SEHNR and CDR2 FQNEAQ (reference sequence). The CDR3 here is CASSYNRDRALF. CDR3 DNA sequence: TGTGCCAGCAGCTATAACCGGGACAGGGCCTTATTC. Complete variable domain (other parts from reference TRBV7-9 and TRBJ2-5): DTGVSQNPRHKITKRGQNVTFRCDPISEHNRLYWYRQTLGQGPEFLTYFQNEAQLEKSRLLSDRFSAERPKGSFSTLEIQRTEQGDSAMYLCASSYNRDRALFGPGTRLLVL.